This entry lists 7 T cell receptor beta chains sequenced from one sample in a study of cytomegalovirus exposure and HLA in healthy donors. The PCR used 60 Vbeta and 13 Jbeta primers. Here immunoSEQ multiplex PCR was the method, and the copy in TCRdb shows in-frame clones only, minus some. Among about 120,000 clones, 65% to 80% were seen once, and the ten largest hold around 6.6%. Sequencing input: PBMCs. The receptors were gathered from a man aged 30-40 years in good health and CMV-seropositive.

The genes are TRBV9 and TRBJ2-3; 9 bases are shared with TRBD2. With 4 bases clipped from V and 0 bases from J, the junction kept 6 bases outside the gene matches. CDR1 is SGDLS, CDR2 YYNGEE, per germline. This CDR3 has 16 amino acids. CDR3 DNA sequence: TGTGCCAGCAGCCTTAATAGCGGGGGCAGCACAGATACGCAGTATTTT. Translating it yields CASSLNSGGSTDTQYF.

This sequence joins TRBV5-8 and TRBJ2-5; TRBD2 agrees at 16 bases. CDR3 size: 16 residues. Per germline, CDR1 SGHTS and CDR2 YDEGEE. The junction had 2 bases not matched to a gene; V was cut back by 3 bases and J by 3 bases. The CDR3 loop reads CASSWGLAGGKETQYF. For the CDR3, the DNA is TGTGCCAGCAGCTGGGGACTAGCGGGGGGGAAAGAGACCCAGTACTTC.

CDR3 DNA sequence: TGTGCCAGCAGTGAATCGGACAGGACTACTGGGGCCAACGTCCTGACTTTC. Residues: CASSESDRTTGANVLTF. The V call is TRBV25-1, the J call TRBJ2-6, with D possibly being TRBD1 (7 bases). The CDR3 loop spans 17 amino acids. V was shortened by 1 base and J by 2 bases, with 12 bases between the two germline ends. Germline V CDR1 and CDR2: MGHDK, SYGVNS. The full variable domain, with the rest looked up from reference TRBV25-1 and TRBJ2-6, is EADIYQTPRYLVIGTGKKITLECSQTMGHDKMYWYQQDPGMELHLIHYSYGVNSTEKGDLSSESTVSRIRTEHFPLTLESARPSHTSQYLCASSESDRTTGANVLTFGAGSRLTVL.

This clone was observed a single time. This chain links TRBV29-1 with TRBJ1-1; TRBD1 is a possible D gene (6 bases). V lost 4 bases to trimming and J lost 1 base, with 7 bases between them. CDR1 SQVTM and CDR2 ANQGSEA come from the germline V gene. The CDR3 loop spans 12 amino acids. The chain's CDR3 is CSVGRGNTEAFF. CDR3 in DNA: TGCAGCGTTGGCAGGGGGAACACTGAAGCTTTCTTT.

In this sample, this clone turned up a few times. The chain couples TRBV4-1 to TRBJ2-5; TRBD2 matches at 8 bases. This CDR3 region has 17 residues. Germline V gene sequence: CDR1 MGHRA, CDR2 YSYEKL. The V gene end was trimmed by 0 bases and the J gene end by 4 bases; junction bases not matched to a gene: 10. For the CDR3, the DNA is TGCGCCAGCAGCCAAGATGGGGCGGGGGGTTTCGGAGAGACCCAGTACTTC. It yields the protein CASSQDGAGGFGETQYF.

The chain recombines TRBV27 with TRBJ1-1; 8 positions agree with TRBD1. From germline, CDR1 is MNHEY and CDR2 SMNVEV (reference sequence). The CDR3 is made up of 13 amino acids. The V gene end was trimmed by 7 bases and the J gene end by 4 bases; junction bases not matched to a gene: 5. This chain's CDR3 is CASTRQGSTEAFF. CDR3 DNA sequence: TGTGCCAGCACAAGACAGGGGAGCACTGAAGCTTTCTTT.

This chain links TRBV7-9 with TRBJ2-4, with D possibly being TRBD2 (6 bases). V lost 4 bases and J 5 bases, leaving 15 bases between the germline ends. The germline CDR1 and CDR2 sequences are SEHNR and FQNEAQ (reference sequence). CDR3 length: 15 amino acids. CDR3 coding DNA: TGTGCCAGCAGCTCCGGGCTGGGACTCGAAAACATTCAGTACTTC. Translating it yields CASSSGLGLENIQYF.